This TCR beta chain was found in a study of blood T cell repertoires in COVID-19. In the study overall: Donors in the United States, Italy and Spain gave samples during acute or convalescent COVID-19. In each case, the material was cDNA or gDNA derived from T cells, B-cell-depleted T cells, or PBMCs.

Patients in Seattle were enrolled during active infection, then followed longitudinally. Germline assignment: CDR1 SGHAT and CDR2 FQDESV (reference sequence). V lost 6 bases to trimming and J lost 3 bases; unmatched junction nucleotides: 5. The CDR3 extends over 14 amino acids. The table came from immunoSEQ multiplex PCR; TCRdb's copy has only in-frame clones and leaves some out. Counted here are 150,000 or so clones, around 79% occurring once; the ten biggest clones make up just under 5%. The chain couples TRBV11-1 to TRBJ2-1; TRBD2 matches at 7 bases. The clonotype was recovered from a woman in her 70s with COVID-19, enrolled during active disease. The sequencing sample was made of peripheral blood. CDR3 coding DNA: TGTGCCAGCAGAAGACTAGCCGGCTACAATGAGCAGTTCTTC. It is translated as CASRRLAGYNEQFF.